Below, 4 T cell receptor beta chains from the same sample are listed, as sequenced in a study of cytomegalovirus exposure and HLA in healthy donors. The PCR contained 60 Vbeta and 13 Jbeta primers. Measured with immunoSEQ multiplex PCR; TCRdb has only the in-frame clones, and not every one. This sample's clone table lists around 140,000 clones. Material: PBMCs. Receptors were obtained from a male donor in good health and CMV-seronegative.

The chain has TRBV5-1 and TRBJ2-1, with 11 nucleotides matching TRBD2. CDR1 and CDR2 from the germline V gene are SGHRS and YFSETQ. The trim removed 1 base at V and 14 bases at J, leaving 5 bases unmatched. CDR3 length: 13 residues. CDR3 residues: CASSLLAGGLKFF. In DNA form, the CDR3 reads TGCGCCAGCAGCTTGTTAGCGGGAGGGCTCAAGTTCTTC.

The V call is TRBV5-1, the J call TRBJ2-3; tentatively, D is TRBD2 (5 bases). CDR3 size: 14 residues. The ends were cut back, 2 bases at V and 0 bases at J, with 7 bases in the middle. From germline, CDR1 is SGHRS and CDR2 YFSETQ. CDR3 protein: CASSFERSTDTQYF. DNA for the CDR3: TGCGCCAGCAGCTTCGAGCGGAGCACAGATACGCAGTATTTT.

This chain links TRBV19 with TRBJ1-5; weak D call: TRBD1 (5 bases). Trimming stripped 5 bases from V and 7 bases from J, with 24 bases between. The CDR3 contains 17 residues. The germline gives CDR1 LNHDA, CDR2 SQIVND (reference sequence). The CDR3 DNA follows: TGTGCCAGTAGTCCCAATCTCCACCCCGACAGAGGACAGCCCCAGCATTTT. It specifies CASSPNLHPDRGQPQHF.

The chain has TRBV2 and TRBJ1-1; no clear D gene. V was cut by 5 bases and J by 2 bases, with 3 bases left in between. Germline CDR1 and CDR2: SNHLY and FYNNEI. This CDR3 contains 11 residues. CDR3 in DNA: TGTGCCAGCAGTCTAAACACTGAAGCTTTCTTT. Its protein product is CASSLNTEAFF. The full variable domain, in which reference TRBV2 and TRBJ1-1 provide the parts outside the CDR3, is EPEVTQTPSHQVTQMGQEVILRCVPISNHLYFYWYRQILGQKVEFLVSFYNNEISEKSEIFDDQFSVERPDGSNFTLKIRSTKLEDSAMYFCASSLNTEAFFGQGTRLTVV.